This T cell receptor beta chain was retrieved from a study of radiotherapy plus CTLA-4 blockade in lung cancer. In the study overall: Patients showed objective responses in 15% to 20% of cases and disease control in 25% to 40%.

The table lists this clone with a few counts. Its cognate antigen is unknown. Focal radiation and CTLA-4 blockade (ipilimumab) were tested in chemo-refractory metastatic non-small-cell lung cancer patients. The CDR3 is 16 amino acids. CDR1 is SGHTA, CDR2 FQGNSA, per germline. V was pared by 3 bases and J by 4 bases, with 15 bases between. The study, taken as a whole, reports: Blood-borne expansion of tumor-derived TCR clones followed radiotherapy plus ipilimumab. The best predictor of response was reported to be early blood T cell clone dynamics, with interferon-beta.

Assay used: immunoSEQ multiplex PCR; TCRdb lists only in-frame clones, some missing. The repertoire holds tens of thousands of clones, with over 75% as singletons. The sequencing here drew on peripheral blood, taken from a patient treated with radiotherapy plus ipilimumab. The V and J genes are TRBV7-2 and TRBJ2-2; perhaps TRBD1 as D (6 bases). This clonotype originated in a human donor with non-small cell lung cancer whose response to radiotherapy plus ipilimumab could not be evaluated. The CDR3 sequence: CASSFALTGFTGELFF. The DNA of the CDR3 is TGTGCCAGCAGCTTTGCGCTAACAGGGTTCACCGGGGAGCTGTTTTTT.